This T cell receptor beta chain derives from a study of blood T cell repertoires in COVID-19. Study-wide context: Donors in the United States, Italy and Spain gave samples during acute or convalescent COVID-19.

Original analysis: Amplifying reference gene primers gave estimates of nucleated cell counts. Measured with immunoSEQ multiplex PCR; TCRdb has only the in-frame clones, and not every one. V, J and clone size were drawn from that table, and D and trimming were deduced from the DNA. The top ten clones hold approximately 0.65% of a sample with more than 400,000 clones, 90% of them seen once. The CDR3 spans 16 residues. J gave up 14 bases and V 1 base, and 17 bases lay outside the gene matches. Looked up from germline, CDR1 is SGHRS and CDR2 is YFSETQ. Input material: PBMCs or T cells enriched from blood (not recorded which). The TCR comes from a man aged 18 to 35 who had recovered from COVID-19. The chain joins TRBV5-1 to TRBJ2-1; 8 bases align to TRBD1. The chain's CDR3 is CASSLTGKDRVERKFF. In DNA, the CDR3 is TGCGCCAGCAGCTTGACCGGAAAGGACAGGGTGGAACGTAAGTTCTTC.